The rows below give T cell receptor beta chains drawn from one sample of a study of CD8 T cells in Susac syndrome. Using its own MiXCR run on the immunoSEQ multiplex PCR reads, TCRdb lists one record per CDR3 protein. The sample lists roughly 100,000 distinct CDR3 sequences, roughly 96% seen once, with approximately 0.62% in the top ten. The sample comprised CD8+ T cells from PBMCs. These TCRs come from a human donor with Susac syndrome. CDR3s include the opening cysteine and the closing phenylalanine or tryptophan. Each record gives: J gene, clone size, D gene, V gene, CDR3 protein, CDR3 DNA. D genes are given only for firm matches. Clone size is given for some rows only: seen once, a few or many times, or a class if the clone is expanded.

TRBJ2-5 | . | TRBD1 | TRBV2 | CATSRGRYQETQYF | TGTGCCACTAGCAGGGGGCGGTACCAAGAGACCCAGTACTTC
TRBJ2-1 | once | . | TRBV11-2 | CASSLGLSITEQFF | TGTGCCAGCAGCTTAGGACTTAGCATAACTGAGCAGTTCTTC
TRBJ2-1 | . | . | TRBV7-3 | CASSLHLQGYNEQFF | TGTGCCAGCAGCTTACATCTTCAGGGATACAATGAGCAGTTCTTC
TRBJ1-6 | . | . | TRBV7-9 | CASSSSSESYNSPLHF | TGTGCCAGCAGCTCTAGTAGTGAGTCCTATAATTCACCCCTCCACTTT
TRBJ1-2 | once | . | TRBV29-1 | CSATILRDLYTF | TGCAGCGCCACGATACTACGGGACCTCTACACCTTC
TRBJ1-5 | . | . | TRBV25-1 | CASSEYGDHQPQHF | TGTGCCAGCAGTGAATACGGGGATCATCAGCCCCAGCATTTT
TRBJ1-2 | . | TRBD1 | TRBV20-1 | CSARGWTGPNYGYTF | TGCAGTGCTAGAGGTTGGACAGGGCCTAACTATGGCTACACCTTC
TRBJ1-6 | . | . | TRBV30 | CAWSMTVGVFPPLHF | TGTGCCTGGAGTATGACAGTGGGGGTTTTTCCACCCCTCCACTTT
TRBJ1-2 | . | . | TRBV20-1 | CSAGVEDGGLGGGYTF | TGCAGTGCTGGGGTTGAGGACGGTGGATTGGGTGGTGGCTACACCTTC
TRBJ1-2 | . | . | TRBV30 | CAWSPRVDGYTF | TGTGCCTGGAGCCCTCGTGTGGATGGCTACACCTTC
TRBJ1-6 | . | . | TRBV4-3 | CASSQVASSYNSPLHF | TGCGCCAGCAGCCAAGTCGCGAGCTCCTATAATTCACCCCTCCACTTT
TRBJ1-1 | . | . | TRBV19 | CASSYTTGSPEAFF | TGTGCCAGTAGTTACACAACAGGATCGCCTGAAGCTTTCTTT
TRBJ1-6 | once | . | TRBV20-1 | CSAPETDSRFYNSPLHF | TGCAGTGCTCCAGAAACGGACTCCCGCTTCTACAATTCACCCCTCCACTTT
TRBJ1-2 | few | . | TRBV19 | CASTPARNYGYTF | TGTGCCAGTACGCCTGCCCGTAACTATGGCTACACCTTC
TRBJ1-4 | . | . | TRBV4-2 | CASSQRNEKLFF | TGTGCCAGCAGCCAACGGAATGAAAAACTGTTTTTT
TRBJ1-2 | . | TRBD1 | TRBV27 | CASSPTEGQEGSGYTF | TGTGCCAGCAGTCCGACCGAGGGACAGGAAGGAAGTGGCTACACCTTC
TRBJ1-5 | few | . | TRBV3-1 | CASSQGTYSNQPQHF | TGTGCCAGCAGCCAAGGGACCTATAGCAATCAGCCCCAGCATTTT
TRBJ2-1 | . | . | TRBV29-1 | CSVGGAGNNEQFF | TGCAGCGTTGGGGGGGCAGGGAACAATGAGCAGTTCTTC
TRBJ2-3 | once | TRBD2 | TRBV7-8 | CAVGGGTDTQYF | TGTGCCGTCGGGGGGGGCACAGATACGCAGTATTTT
TRBJ2-5 | . | TRBD2 | TRBV6-6 | CASSYGGGQETQYF | TGTGCCAGCAGTTATGGCGGGGGGCAAGAGACCCAGTACTTC
TRBJ2-5 | . | TRBD2 | TRBV29-1 | CSVEPGLAGGITQSQETQYF | TGCAGCGTTGAACCGGGACTAGCGGGGGGCATCACCCAGTCCCAAGAGACCCAGTACTTC
TRBJ2-5 | . | . | TRBV5-6 | CASSGQSSETQYF | TGTGCCAGCAGTGGACAGTCATCGGAGACCCAGTACTTC
TRBJ2-7 | . | . | TRBV12-3/TRBV12-4 | CASSLRGVSEQYF | TGTGCCAGCAGTTTGAGGGGGGTCTCCGAGCAGTACTTC
TRBJ2-5 | . | TRBD1 | TRBV5-1 | CASSSERTGGSETQYF | TGCGCCAGCAGCTCCGAGCGGACAGGGGGCTCGGAGACCCAGTACTTC
TRBJ1-3 | . | . | TRBV27 | CASSANGGNTIYF | TGTGCCAGCAGTGCAAACGGGGGAAACACCATATATTTT